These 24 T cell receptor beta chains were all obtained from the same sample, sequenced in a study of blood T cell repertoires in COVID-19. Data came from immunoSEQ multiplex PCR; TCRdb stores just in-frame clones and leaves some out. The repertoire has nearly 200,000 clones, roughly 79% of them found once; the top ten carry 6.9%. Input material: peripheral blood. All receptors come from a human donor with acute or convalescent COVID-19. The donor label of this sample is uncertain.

The CDR3 region has the DNA TGTGCCAGCAGCCATTGGGACTCCGGGACTAGCGGTACAGATACGCAGTATTTT. Protein sequence: CASSHWDSGTSGTDTQYF. V and J are TRBV14 and TRBJ2-3; 11 bases map to TRBD2. Germline V gene data show CDR1 as SGHDN and CDR2 as FVKESK. Losses at the gene ends were 3 bases for V and 3 bases for J; bases not matched to a gene: 11. CDR3 length: 18 amino acids.

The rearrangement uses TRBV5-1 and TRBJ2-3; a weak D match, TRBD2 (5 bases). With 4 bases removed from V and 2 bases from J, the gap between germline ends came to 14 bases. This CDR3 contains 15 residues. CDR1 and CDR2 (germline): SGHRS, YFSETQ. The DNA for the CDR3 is TGCGCCAGCAGCAGAAGAGGGCCAATCACAGATACGCAGTATTTT. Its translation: CASSRRGPITDTQYF.

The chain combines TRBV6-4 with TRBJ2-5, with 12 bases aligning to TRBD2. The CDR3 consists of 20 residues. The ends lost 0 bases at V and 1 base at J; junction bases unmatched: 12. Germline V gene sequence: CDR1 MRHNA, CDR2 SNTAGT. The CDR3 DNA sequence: TGTGCCAGCAGTGACTCAGCTAGCGGGAGGGGCGATACGTTCCAAGAGACCCAGTACTTC. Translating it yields CASSDSASGRGDTFQETQYF.

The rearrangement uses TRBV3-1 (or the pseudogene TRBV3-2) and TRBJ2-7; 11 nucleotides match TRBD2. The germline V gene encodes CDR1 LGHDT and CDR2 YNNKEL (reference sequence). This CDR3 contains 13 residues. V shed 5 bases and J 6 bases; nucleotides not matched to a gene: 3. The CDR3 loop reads CASSFLAGGEQYF. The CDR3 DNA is TGTGCCAGCAGCTTTCTAGCGGGAGGCGAGCAGTACTTC.

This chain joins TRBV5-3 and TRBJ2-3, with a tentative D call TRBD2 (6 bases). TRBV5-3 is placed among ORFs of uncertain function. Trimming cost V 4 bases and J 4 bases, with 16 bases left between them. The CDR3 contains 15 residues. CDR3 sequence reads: CARSGTGSKPDTQYF. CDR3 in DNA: TGTGCCAGAAGCGGGACCGGGAGTAAGCCAGATACGCAGTATTTT.

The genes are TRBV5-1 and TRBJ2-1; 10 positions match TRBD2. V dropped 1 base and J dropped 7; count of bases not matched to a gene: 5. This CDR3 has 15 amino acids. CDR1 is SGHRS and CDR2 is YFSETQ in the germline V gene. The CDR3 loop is CASSLLAGAGNEQFF. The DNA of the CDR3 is TGCGCCAGCAGCTTGCTAGCGGGAGCGGGAAATGAGCAGTTCTTC.

For the CDR3, the DNA is TGTGCCAGCAGTAACAGGGTTGCGACTGAAGCTTTCTTT. This gives the protein CASSNRVATEAFF. The rearrangement joins TRBV6-2 or TRBV6-3 to TRBJ1-1, with D tentatively TRBD1 (6 bases). Deletions cut 5 bases from V and 5 bases from J, with 12 bases between. CDR3 size: 13 residues. Germline V gene data show CDR1 as MNHEY and CDR2 as SVGEGT.

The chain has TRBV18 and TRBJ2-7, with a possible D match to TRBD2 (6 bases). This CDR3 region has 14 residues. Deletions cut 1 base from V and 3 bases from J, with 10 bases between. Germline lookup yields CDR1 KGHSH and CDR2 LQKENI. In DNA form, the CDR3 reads TGTGCCAGCTCACCACAGGAGGGGAACTACGAGCAGTACTTC. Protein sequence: CASSPQEGNYEQYF.

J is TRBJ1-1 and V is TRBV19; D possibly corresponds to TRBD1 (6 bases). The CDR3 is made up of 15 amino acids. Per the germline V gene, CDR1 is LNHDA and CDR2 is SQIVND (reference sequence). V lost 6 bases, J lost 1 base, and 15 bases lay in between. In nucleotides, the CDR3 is TGTGCCAGTAGAAGGGGGGGCAGCCAGAACACTGAAGCTTTCTTT. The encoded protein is CASRRGGSQNTEAFF.

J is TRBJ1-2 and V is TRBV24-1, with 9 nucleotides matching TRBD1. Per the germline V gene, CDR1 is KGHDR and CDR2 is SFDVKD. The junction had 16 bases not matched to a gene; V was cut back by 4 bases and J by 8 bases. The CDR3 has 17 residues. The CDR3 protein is CATSEHPGQGRMGGYTF. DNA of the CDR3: TGTGCCACCAGTGAACATCCGGGACAGGGAAGGATGGGGGGCTACACCTTC.

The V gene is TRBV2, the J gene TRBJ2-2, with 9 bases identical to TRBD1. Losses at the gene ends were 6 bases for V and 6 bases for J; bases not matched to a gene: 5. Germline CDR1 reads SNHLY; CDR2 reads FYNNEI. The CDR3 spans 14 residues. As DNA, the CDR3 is TGTGCCAGCAGGACCGGGACAGGGCCCGGGGAGCTGTTTTTT. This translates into CASRTGTGPGELFF. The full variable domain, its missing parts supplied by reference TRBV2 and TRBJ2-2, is EPEVTQTPSHQVTQMGQEVILRCVPISNHLYFYWYRQILGQKVEFLVSFYNNEISEKSEIFDDQFSVERPDGSNFTLKIRSTKLEDSAMYFCASRTGTGPGELFFGEGSRLTVL.

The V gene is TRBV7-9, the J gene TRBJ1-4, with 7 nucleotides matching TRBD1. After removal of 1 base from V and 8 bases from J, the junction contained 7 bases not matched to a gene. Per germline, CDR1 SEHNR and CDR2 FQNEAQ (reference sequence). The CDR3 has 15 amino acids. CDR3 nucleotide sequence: TGTGCCAGCAGCTTAGGCGCAGGGGGAGGAGAAAAACTGTTTTTT. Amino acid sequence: CASSLGAGGGEKLFF.

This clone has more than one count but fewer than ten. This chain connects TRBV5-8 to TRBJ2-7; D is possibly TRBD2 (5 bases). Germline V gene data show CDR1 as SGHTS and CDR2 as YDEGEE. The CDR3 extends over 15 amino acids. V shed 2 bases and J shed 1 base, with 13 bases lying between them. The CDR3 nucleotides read TGTGCCAGCAGCTTTTCCGCGGGTTCATCCTACGAGCAGTACTTC. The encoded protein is CASSFSAGSSYEQYF.

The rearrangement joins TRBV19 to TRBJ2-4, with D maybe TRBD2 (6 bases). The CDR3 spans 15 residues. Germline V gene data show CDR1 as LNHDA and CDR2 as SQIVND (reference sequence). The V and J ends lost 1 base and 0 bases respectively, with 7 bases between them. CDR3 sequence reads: CASSIGGGAKNIQYF. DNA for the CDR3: TGTGCCAGTAGTATAGGGGGAGGAGCCAAAAACATTCAGTACTTC.

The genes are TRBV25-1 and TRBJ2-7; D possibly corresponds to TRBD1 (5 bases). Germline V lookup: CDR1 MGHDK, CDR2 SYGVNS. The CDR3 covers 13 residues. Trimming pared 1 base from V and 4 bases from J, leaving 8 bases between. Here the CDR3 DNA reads TGTGCCAGCAGTGAATGGGGCAGATACGAGCAGTACTTC. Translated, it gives CASSEWGRYEQYF.

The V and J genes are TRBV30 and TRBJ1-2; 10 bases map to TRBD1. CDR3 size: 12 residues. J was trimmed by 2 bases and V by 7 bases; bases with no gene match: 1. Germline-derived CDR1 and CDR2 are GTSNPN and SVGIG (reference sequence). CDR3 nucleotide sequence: TGTGCCTCGGGACAGGGGAACTATGGCTACACCTTC. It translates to CASGQGNYGYTF.

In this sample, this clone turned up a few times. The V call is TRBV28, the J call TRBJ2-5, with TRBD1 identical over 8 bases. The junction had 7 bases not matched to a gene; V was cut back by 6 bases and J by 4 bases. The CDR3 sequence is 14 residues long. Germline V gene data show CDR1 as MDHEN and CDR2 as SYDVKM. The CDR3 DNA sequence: TGTGCCAGCAGCCTGACAGGGGTGGCAGAGACCCAGTACTTC. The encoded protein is CASSLTGVAETQYF.

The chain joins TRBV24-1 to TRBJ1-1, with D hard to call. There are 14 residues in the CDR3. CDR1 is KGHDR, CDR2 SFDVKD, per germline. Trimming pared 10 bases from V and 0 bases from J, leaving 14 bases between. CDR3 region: CATRSGDLNTEAFF. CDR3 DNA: TGTGCCACGAGGTCGGGAGACTTGAACACTGAAGCTTTCTTT.

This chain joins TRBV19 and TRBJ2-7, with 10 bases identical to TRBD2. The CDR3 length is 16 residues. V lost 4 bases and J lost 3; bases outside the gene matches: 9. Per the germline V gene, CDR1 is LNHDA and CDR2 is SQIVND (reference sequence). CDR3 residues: CASSSTGTSVIYEQYF. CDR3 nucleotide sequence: TGTGCCAGTAGTAGTACCGGGACTAGCGTTATCTACGAGCAGTACTTC.

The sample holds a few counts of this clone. CDR3 bases: TGTGCCAGCAGTACCCGGGACAGCCGCCGAAAACTGTTTTTT. As protein: CASSTRDSRRKLFF. The J gene is TRBJ1-4, the V gene TRBV27; 7 nucleotides agree with TRBD1. V shed 5 bases and J 10 bases; nucleotides not matched to a gene: 10. The CDR3 loop spans 14 amino acids. CDR1 MNHEY and CDR2 SMNVEV come from the germline V gene (reference sequence).

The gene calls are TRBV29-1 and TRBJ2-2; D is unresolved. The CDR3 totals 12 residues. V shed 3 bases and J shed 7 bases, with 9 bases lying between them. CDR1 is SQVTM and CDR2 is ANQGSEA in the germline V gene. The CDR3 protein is CSVDSAVGELFF. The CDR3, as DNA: TGCAGCGTTGACAGTGCTGTCGGGGAGCTGTTTTTT.

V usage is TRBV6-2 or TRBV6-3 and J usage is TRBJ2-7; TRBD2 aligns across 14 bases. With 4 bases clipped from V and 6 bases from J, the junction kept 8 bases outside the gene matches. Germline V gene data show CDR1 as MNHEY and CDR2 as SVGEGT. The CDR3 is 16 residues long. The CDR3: CASSSGLAGGKPEQYF. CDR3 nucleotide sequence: TGTGCCAGCAGTTCCGGACTAGCGGGAGGTAAGCCCGAGCAGTACTTC.

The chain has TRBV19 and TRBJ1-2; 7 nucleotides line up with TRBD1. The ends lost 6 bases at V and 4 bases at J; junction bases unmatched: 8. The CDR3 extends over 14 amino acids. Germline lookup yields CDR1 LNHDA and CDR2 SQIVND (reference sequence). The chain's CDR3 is CASSPGQVFYGYTF. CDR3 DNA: TGTGCCAGTAGCCCCGGACAGGTTTTCTATGGCTACACCTTC.

This CDR3 reads CASGVLAGGGPGELFF. For the CDR3, the DNA is TGTGCCAGCGGCGTATTGGCGGGAGGGGGACCCGGGGAGCTGTTTTTT. This chain connects TRBV3-1 (or the pseudogene TRBV3-2) to TRBJ2-2; 9 positions match TRBD2. V was clipped by 8 bases and J by 6 bases; unmatched bases: 13. The CDR3 is 16 residues long. The germline V gene encodes CDR1 LGHDT and CDR2 YNNKEL (reference sequence).